Shown below are 13 T cell receptor beta chains from a single sample sequenced in a study of monozygotic twins with cystic fibrosis (dated by TCRdb to 2020 to 2023). The library was made by the immunoSEQ multiplex PCR assay. The source is immuneACCESS, and TCRdb retained only in-frame sequences with V and J called. Part of the clones is not carried over; for the studies checked, unresolved V genes explain less than half of this, and the remainder is unexplained. The sample table shows some 25,000 clones, and about 96% are seen once. The top ten clonotypes cover under 3% of the sample. The material sequenced was blood. Receptor source: a girl aged 2 to 10 with cystic fibrosis.

This chain uses TRBV30 with TRBJ1-1; unclear D gene. Germline-derived CDR1 and CDR2 are GTSNPN and SVGIG (reference sequence). This CDR3 region has 12 residues. Between the trimmed V and J ends, which lost 0 bases and 2 bases, there was a span of 4 bases. Written as DNA, the CDR3 is TGTGCCTGGAGTGTCACCAACACTGAAGCTTTCTTT. Translated: CAWSVTNTEAFF. The variable domain in full, completed from reference TRBV30 and TRBJ1-1, reads SQTIHQWPATLVQPVGSPLSLECTVEGTSNPNLYWYRQAAGRGLQLLFYSVGIGQISSEVPQNLSASRPQDRQFILSSKKLLLSDSGFYLCAWSVTNTEAFFGQGTRLTVV.

J is TRBJ2-3 and V is TRBV19; TRBD1 might be the D (6 bases). Germline CDR1 LNHDA, CDR2 SQIVND (reference sequence). Trimming cost V 5 bases and J 1 base, with 10 bases left between them. CDR3 length: 14 residues. CDR3 in DNA: TGTGCCAGTAGTTCCGGGACACGCACAGATACGCAGTATTTT. Encoded protein: CASSSGTRTDTQYF.

The chain uses TRBV7-9 and TRBJ2-3; TRBD2 aligns across 13 bases. Germline-derived CDR1 and CDR2 are SEHNR and FQNEAQ (reference sequence). The CDR3 contains 19 residues. V lost 4 bases and J lost 6; bases outside the gene matches: 16. CDR3 in amino acids: CASSSTSGRALDPLDTQYF. DNA for the CDR3: TGTGCCAGCAGCTCCACTAGCGGGAGGGCCCTAGATCCGTTGGATACGCAGTATTTT.

CDR3 nucleotides: TGTGCCTGGAGCCCCCCCCTCGTGAAAAGGGGCTACGAGCAGTACTTC. It yields the protein CAWSPPLVKRGYEQYF. The chain employs TRBV30 and TRBJ2-7; tentative D call: TRBD1 (5 bases). CDR3 length equals 16 residues. V was cut by 3 bases and J by 3 bases, with 21 bases left in between. The germline CDR1 and CDR2 sequences are GTSNPN and SVGIG (reference sequence).

The chain has TRBV18 and TRBJ2-7; D is possibly TRBD2 (5 bases). The CDR3 length is 15 residues. Germline V gene sequence: CDR1 KGHSH, CDR2 LQKENI. V was trimmed by 5 bases and J by 0 bases, leaving 14 bases between them. The CDR3 coding sequence is TGTGCCAGCTCAGAAGGGAACAGCGGCTCCTACGAGCAGTACTTC. Protein sequence: CASSEGNSGSYEQYF.

This chain joins TRBV19 and TRBJ2-1; D is unresolved. CDR3 length: 13 residues. CDR1 and CDR2 from the germline V gene are LNHDA and SQIVND (reference sequence). Trimming removed 1 base at V and 6 bases at J, with 7 bases between. The chain's CDR3 is CASSIVPPNEQFF. The CDR3 DNA reads as TGTGCCAGTAGTATAGTGCCTCCCAATGAGCAGTTCTTC.

J is TRBJ2-3 and V is TRBV10-3; 7 bases match TRBD2. In germline, CDR1 is ENHRY, CDR2 SYGVKD. With V trimmed by 3 bases and J by 1 base, 4 bases remained unmatched. The CDR3 is 15 amino acids. CDR3 protein: CAISDSSGRTDTQYF. The CDR3 DNA is TGTGCCATCAGTGATAGTAGCGGGCGCACAGATACGCAGTATTTT.

V usage is TRBV9 and J usage is TRBJ2-2; 13 bases are a match to TRBD2. Trimming took 5 bases from V and 6 from J; bases not matched to a gene: 7. The germline CDR1 and CDR2 sequences are SGDLS and YYNGEE. The CDR3 extends over 16 amino acids. CDR3 amino acids: CASSPLAGGLAGELFF. The CDR3 DNA reads TGTGCCAGCAGTCCACTAGCGGGAGGGCTTGCCGGGGAGCTGTTTTTT.

The CDR3 spells CAWSVQDLSNQPQHF. The CDR3 coding sequence is TGTGCCTGGAGTGTACAGGACCTTAGCAATCAGCCCCAGCATTTT. This chain links TRBV30 with TRBJ1-5; D may be TRBD1 (5 bases). V lost 0 bases and J lost 0, with 9 bases in between. Germline V gene lookup returns CDR1 GTSNPN and CDR2 SVGIG (reference sequence). The CDR3 consists of 15 residues. The entire variable domain, with the rest obtained from reference TRBV30 and TRBJ1-5, is as follows: SQTIHQWPATLVQPVGSPLSLECTVEGTSNPNLYWYRQAAGRGLQLLFYSVGIGQISSEVPQNLSASRPQDRQFILSSKKLLLSDSGFYLCAWSVQDLSNQPQHFGDGTRLSIL.

In this sample, this clone turned up once. V usage is TRBV5-4 and J usage is TRBJ2-5; D is undetermined. V lost 0 bases, J lost 5 bases, and 8 bases lay in between. CDR1 and CDR2 (germline): SGHNT, YYREEE (reference sequence). The CDR3 loop spans 13 amino acids. The DNA of the CDR3 is TGTGCCAGCAGCTTGGGGGGATGGGAGACCCAGTACTTC. Its translation: CASSLGGWETQYF.

This clone was detected only once. The rearrangement joins TRBV5-6 to TRBJ1-4; 8 positions agree with TRBD1. Looked up from germline, CDR1 is SGHDT and CDR2 is YYEEEE. The CDR3 extends over 15 amino acids. V lost 1 base to trimming and J lost 7 bases; unmatched junction nucleotides: 6. In DNA form, the CDR3 reads TGTGCCAGCAGCTTGAGGACAGGGATGGGTGAAAAACTGTTTTTT. It yields the protein CASSLRTGMGEKLFF.

The J gene is TRBJ1-1, the V gene TRBV6-6; D unclear. This CDR3 is built from 11 residues. Germline V gene lookup returns CDR1 MNHNY and CDR2 SVGAGI (reference sequence). Trimming removed 6 bases at V and 6 bases at J, with 8 bases between. In DNA form, the CDR3 reads TGTGCCAGCAGCCTTTTTCCTGAAGCTTTCTTT. The encoded protein is CASSLFPEAFF.

The chain couples TRBV27 to TRBJ1-2, with 7 bases identical to TRBD1. Looked up from germline, CDR1 is MNHEY and CDR2 is SMNVEV (reference sequence). The CDR3 spans 13 residues. V was pared by 5 bases and J by 3 bases, with 3 bases of the junction left unmatched. As DNA, the CDR3 is TGTGCCAGCAGTCCTACAGGGGACTATGGCTACACCTTC. Protein sequence: CASSPTGDYGYTF.